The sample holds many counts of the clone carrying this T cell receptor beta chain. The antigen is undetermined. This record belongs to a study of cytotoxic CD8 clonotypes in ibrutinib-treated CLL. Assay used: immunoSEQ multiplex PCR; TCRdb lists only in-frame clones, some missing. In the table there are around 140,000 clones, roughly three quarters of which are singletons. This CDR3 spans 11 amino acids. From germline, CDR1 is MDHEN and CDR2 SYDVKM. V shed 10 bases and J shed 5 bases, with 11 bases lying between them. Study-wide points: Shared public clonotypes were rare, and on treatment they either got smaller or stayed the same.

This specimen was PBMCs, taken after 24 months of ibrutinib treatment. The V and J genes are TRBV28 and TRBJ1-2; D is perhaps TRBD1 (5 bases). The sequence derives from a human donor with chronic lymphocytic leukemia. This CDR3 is CATRAEYGYTF. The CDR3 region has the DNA TGTGCCACCAGGGCGGAGTATGGCTACACCTTC.